The 30 T cell receptor beta chains below were found in one sample sequenced in a study of T cell changes during pregnancy in multiple sclerosis. Profiled with immunoSEQ multiplex PCR; TCRdb holds only in-frame clones, not every one. This table has tens of thousands of clones, 89% appearing once. Source: CD4+ T cells from peripheral blood mononuclear cells, taken in the first trimester of pregnancy. Receptor source: a female donor with multiple sclerosis, enrolled in a pregnancy study.

V usage is TRBV19 and J usage is TRBJ2-1; 7 bases are a match to TRBD2. The CDR3 sequence is 14 residues long. Germline CDR1 and CDR2: LNHDA and SQIVND (reference sequence). The ends lost 5 bases at V and 6 bases at J; junction bases unmatched: 7. The CDR3 DNA follows: TGTGCCAGTAGTGTCGGACTAGTTTCCAATGAGCAGTTCTTC. It is translated as CASSVGLVSNEQFF. The whole variable domain, remainder taken from reference TRBV19 and TRBJ2-1, is DGGITQSPKYLFRKEGQNVTLSCEQNLNHDAMYWYRQDPGQGLRLIYYSQIVNDFQKGDIAEGYSVSREKKESFPLTVTSAQKNPTAFYLCASSVGLVSNEQFFGPGTRLTVL.

The chain recombines TRBV5-1 with TRBJ2-3, with 11 bases that match TRBD1. The CDR3 runs 15 residues. Trimming cost V 4 bases and J 5 bases; bases outside gene matches: 6. Germline assignment: CDR1 SGHRS and CDR2 YFSETQ. DNA for the CDR3: TGCGCCAGCAGCCCAGGACAGGGGGCTCAAGATACGCAGTATTTT. Amino acids: CASSPGQGAQDTQYF.

This chain links TRBV5-1 with TRBJ1-1, with TRBD1 matching 7 bases. J gave up 6 bases and V 4 bases, and 12 bases lay outside the gene matches. This CDR3 spans 15 amino acids. CDR1 and CDR2 from the germline V gene are SGHRS and YFSETQ. In DNA form, the CDR3 reads TGCGCCAGCAGCCAATTCTATAGGGGGCAAGCTGAAGCTTTCTTT. This encodes CASSQFYRGQAEAFF.

Only one count was recorded for this clone. V gene TRBV11-2 combines with J gene TRBJ2-7; D perhaps matches TRBD1 (6 bases). The CDR3 extends over 17 amino acids. The V end lost 10 bases, the J end lost 5 bases, and 30 bases lay between the germline ends. Germline V CDR1 and CDR2: SGHAT, FQNNGV. The CDR3 reads CATSPRVAGADYHEQYF. The CDR3 DNA reads TGTGCCACCAGTCCTAGGGTGGCAGGGGCCGATTATCACGAGCAGTACTTC.

The V and J genes are TRBV11-2 and TRBJ2-5; 8 bases align to TRBD2. V dropped 3 bases and J dropped 6; count of bases not matched to a gene: 9. Per the germline V gene, CDR1 is SGHAT and CDR2 is FQNNGV. The CDR3 has 15 residues. CDR3 in DNA: TGTGCCAGCAGCTTCGGGGGGGCAGGGCCGAAGACCCAGTACTTC. This sequence encodes CASSFGGAGPKTQYF.

This clone came up once. The rearrangement uses TRBV5-1 and TRBJ1-1; 9 bases fit TRBD1. CDR3 length: 15 amino acids. In germline, CDR1 is SGHRS, CDR2 YFSETQ. The V and J ends lost 4 bases and 4 bases, in that order; junction bases with no gene match: 8. CDR3 sequence (DNA): TGCGCCAGCAGCGTGACCGGGACAGGGACCACTGAAGCTTTCTTT. Encoded protein: CASSVTGTGTTEAFF.

The chain carries TRBV6-4 and TRBJ1-2; D possibly corresponds to TRBD1 (5 bases). Trimming left V 2 bases short and J 8 bases short, with 21 bases between. This CDR3 region has 16 residues. Germline V gene data show CDR1 as MRHNA and CDR2 as SNTAGT. CDR3 sequence: CASSDQFRTSFLGYTF. The CDR3 region has the DNA TGTGCCAGCAGTGACCAATTCAGGACATCTTTTTTAGGCTACACCTTC.

This sequence joins TRBV18 and TRBJ2-2, with 8 positions matching TRBD1. CDR3 size: 17 residues. Germline V gives CDR1 KGHSH, CDR2 LQKENI. V dropped 1 base and J dropped 6; count of bases not matched to a gene: 10. The CDR3 spells CASSPLSGQGVAGELFF. The CDR3, as DNA: TGTGCCAGCTCACCACTTTCAGGACAGGGTGTGGCCGGGGAGCTGTTTTTT.

The chain has TRBV4-1 and TRBJ1-4; 8 nucleotides line up with TRBD1. The V gene's germline CDR1 is MGHRA and CDR2 YSYEKL. Trimming took 3 bases from V and 8 from J; bases not matched to a gene: 8. CDR3 length: 15 amino acids. CDR3 coding DNA: TGCGCCAGCAGCCACGCTGGGACAGGCGGAGAAAAACTGTTTTTT. As protein: CASSHAGTGGEKLFF.

The gene calls are TRBV5-1 and TRBJ1-1; D is uncertain. There are 14 residues in the CDR3. V lost 2 bases to trimming and J lost 1 base, with 9 bases between them. Germline V gene sequence: CDR1 SGHRS, CDR2 YFSETQ. Written as DNA, the CDR3 is TGCGCCAGCAGCTTACTGACTCCGAACACTGAAGCTTTCTTT. It translates to CASSLLTPNTEAFF.

This chain connects TRBV9 to TRBJ1-1; D is undetermined. There are 14 residues in the CDR3. Trimming took off 1 base at V and 1 base at J, with 8 bases between the two ends. Germline V CDR1 and CDR2: SGDLS, YYNGEE. The CDR3 DNA sequence: TGTGCCAGCAGCGTAATAGTCGGGAACACTGAAGCTTTCTTT. Translated, it gives CASSVIVGNTEAFF.

The chain joins TRBV30 to TRBJ2-7; D is possibly TRBD1 (6 bases). The germline V gene encodes CDR1 GTSNPN and CDR2 SVGIG (reference sequence). Trimming cost V 2 bases and J 6 bases, with 17 bases left between them. CDR3 length: 14 residues. In nucleotides, the CDR3 is TGTGCCTGGAGTTTTGGCAGGGGATCGGTCGAGCAGTACTTC. This encodes CAWSFGRGSVEQYF. Complete variable domain (other parts from reference TRBV30 and TRBJ2-7): SQTIHQWPATLVQPVGSPLSLECTVEGTSNPNLYWYRQAAGRGLQLLFYSVGIGQISSEVPQNLSASRPQDRQFILSSKKLLLSDSGFYLCAWSFGRGSVEQYFGPGTRLTVT.

This chain connects TRBV21-1 to TRBJ2-1; TRBD2 reflects the table's D call only, with no check against the DNA. TRBV21-1 is a documented pseudogene. This CDR3 spans 16 amino acids. CDR3 sequence reads: CASSKNLAGEGNEQFF. DNA of the CDR3: TGTGCCAGCAGCAAAAATCTAGCGGGAGAGGGCAATGAGCAGTTCTTC.

The rearrangement joins TRBV7-9 to TRBJ1-1; TRBD1 agrees at 7 bases. This CDR3 spans 16 amino acids. The V gene end was trimmed by 4 bases and the J gene end by 5 bases; junction bases not matched to a gene: 13. Germline CDR1 and CDR2: SEHNR and FQNEAQ (reference sequence). CDR3 DNA sequence: TGTGCCAGCAGCTCCTCGGGACAGCAGACGCGGACTGAAGCTTTCTTT. Amino acid sequence: CASSSSGQQTRTEAFF. The full variable domain, its missing parts supplied by reference TRBV7-9 and TRBJ1-1, is DTGVSQNPRHKITKRGQNVTFRCDPISEHNRLYWYRQTLGQGPEFLTYFQNEAQLEKSRLLSDRFSAERPKGSFSTLEIQRTEQGDSAMYLCASSSSGQQTRTEAFFGQGTRLTVV.

This clone was observed a few times. The rearrangement uses TRBV30 and TRBJ2-2; tentatively, D is TRBD2 (5 bases). V was trimmed by 6 bases and J by 6 bases, leaving 14 bases between them. The CDR3 loop spans 13 amino acids. Germline V CDR1 and CDR2: GTSNPN, SVGIG (reference sequence). In DNA form, the CDR3 reads TGTGCCTGCCCTTCAACCGGGGCCGGGGAGCTGTTTTTT. This codes for CACPSTGAGELFF.

The V gene is TRBV11-2, the J gene TRBJ2-1, with 8 bases that match TRBD1. This CDR3 is 16 amino acids long. The junction had 14 bases not matched to a gene; V was cut back by 5 bases and J by 8 bases. Germline lookup yields CDR1 SGHAT and CDR2 FQNNGV. The DNA for the CDR3 is TGTGCCAGCAGCACCCCCCAGGGGGCCAGGGGAGATGAGCAGTTCTTC. This gives the protein CASSTPQGARGDEQFF. The variable domain in full, with the rest retrieved from reference TRBV11-2 and TRBJ2-1, is EAGVAQSPRYKIIEKRQSVAFWCNPISGHATLYWYQQILGQGPKLLIQFQNNGVVDDSQLPKDRFSAERLKGVDSTLKIQPAKLEDSAVYLCASSTPQGARGDEQFFGPGTRLTVL.

The CDR3 DNA reads TGTGCCAGCTCGCCGGGGACAGGGACCCTCTACGAGCAGTACTTC. As protein: CASSPGTGTLYEQYF. V and J are TRBV18 and TRBJ2-7, with TRBD1 matching 9 bases. Germline V gene lookup returns CDR1 KGHSH and CDR2 LQKENI. The length of the CDR3 is 15 residues. Trimming at V came to 6 bases and at J to 3 bases, leaving 9 bases not matched to a gene.

This chain joins TRBV5-5 and TRBJ2-5; 12 bases agree with TRBD2. The J segment lost 2 bases and the V segment lost 4 bases, leaving 9 bases of the junction unmatched. This CDR3 spans 17 amino acids. Germline V gives CDR1 SGHKS, CDR2 YYEKEE (reference sequence). The CDR3 is CASSPRTSGTLQETQYF. CDR3 sequence (DNA): TGTGCCAGCAGCCCCCGGACTAGCGGGACCCTACAAGAGACCCAGTACTTC.

The chain combines TRBV14 with TRBJ2-7; tentatively, D is TRBD1 (6 bases). This CDR3 region has 15 residues. V was trimmed by 4 bases and J by 6 bases, leaving 19 bases between them. Germline CDR1 is SGHDN and CDR2 is FVKESK. This CDR3 reads CASSPAGVFLREQYF. In nucleotides, the CDR3 is TGTGCCAGCAGCCCGGCAGGGGTGTTCCTACGCGAGCAGTACTTC.

This clone occurred a few times. This sequence joins TRBV5-4 and TRBJ1-2; D not resolved. Per the germline V gene, CDR1 is SGHNT and CDR2 is YYREEE (reference sequence). The length of the CDR3 is 13 residues. V was clipped by 3 bases and J by 8 bases, with 14 bases between them. CDR3: CASSSRGTWGYTF. The CDR3 DNA reads as TGTGCCAGCAGCTCGCGAGGCACCTGGGGCTACACCTTC.

V gene TRBV27 combines with J gene TRBJ2-1; TRBD2 agrees at 9 bases. This CDR3 has 14 residues. The V segment lost 6 bases and the J segment 3 bases; nucleotides outside the gene matches: 3. Looked up from germline, CDR1 is MNHEY and CDR2 is SMNVEV (reference sequence). The CDR3 region is CASRSGRIYNEQFF. The CDR3 DNA follows: TGTGCCAGCAGAAGCGGGAGGATCTACAATGAGCAGTTCTTC.

The J gene is TRBJ2-2, the V gene TRBV7-6; the match to TRBD2 covers 8 bases. Germline V CDR1 and CDR2: SGHVS, FNYEAQ. The CDR3 consists of 15 residues. V trimming: 6 bases; J trimming: 4 bases; junction bases outside the gene matches: 7. The CDR3 DNA is TGTGCCAGCAGATCGCTAGCGGGTTTCACCGGGGAGCTGTTTTTT. The encoded protein is CASRSLAGFTGELFF.

This clone was seen only a few times. The chain has TRBV7-9 and TRBJ2-7, with D hard to call. The CDR3 runs to 13 residues. V was cut by 0 bases and J by 7 bases, with 10 bases left in between. Germline V CDR1 and CDR2: SEHNR, FQNEAQ (reference sequence). The CDR3 region has the DNA TGTGCCAGCAGCTTAGCTTGGGCTGGGGAGCAGTACTTC. It is translated as CASSLAWAGEQYF.

The gene calls are TRBV7-9 and TRBJ1-1, with 7 bases that match TRBD1. V dropped 8 bases and J dropped 1; count of bases not matched to a gene: 7. The CDR3 spans 14 residues. Germline V gene sequence: CDR1 SEHNR, CDR2 FQNEAQ (reference sequence). The CDR3 nucleotides are TGTGCCAGCGGTCTCCGGACAGGGAACACTGAAGCTTTCTTT. Translation gives CASGLRTGNTEAFF.

The CDR3 nucleotides are TGCGCCAGCAGCCAAACCGTCCTAGCGGGAGCTGGAAATGAGCAGTTCTTC. It yields the protein CASSQTVLAGAGNEQFF. The chain employs TRBV4-3 and TRBJ2-1; TRBD2 agrees at 10 bases. Looked up from germline, CDR1 is LGHNA and CDR2 is YSLEER. The trim removed 2 bases at V and 7 bases at J, leaving 11 bases unmatched. This CDR3 is built from 17 residues.

The chain employs TRBV7-2 and TRBJ2-3; 8 bases map to TRBD2. Germline CDR1 is SGHTA and CDR2 is FQGNSA. The CDR3 length is 18 residues. Trimming removed 1 base from V and 1 base from J; junction bases left unmatched: 10. CDR3 DNA: TGTGCCAGCAGCTTAGATGGCGGGAGGCTACCTCGCACAGATACGCAGTATTTT. This codes for CASSLDGGRLPRTDTQYF.

The chain uses TRBV7-2 and TRBJ2-3; D unresolved. There are 13 residues in the CDR3. Trimming shortened V by 2 bases and J by 2 bases, and 5 bases separated the two germline ends. Germline V gives CDR1 SGHTA, CDR2 FQGNSA. The CDR3 coding sequence is TGTGCCAGCAGCTTATCGTTCACAGATACGCAGTATTTT. Translation: CASSLSFTDTQYF.

As DNA, the CDR3 is TGTGCCAGCTCACGGGACATCTATCAGCCCCAGCATTTT. Its protein is CASSRDIYQPQHF. V usage is TRBV18 and J usage is TRBJ1-5, with D possibly TRBD1 on 6 matching bases. Germline values: CDR1 KGHSH, CDR2 LQKENI. Trimming removed 4 bases from V and 5 bases from J, with 9 bases in between. This CDR3 has 13 amino acids.

V and J are TRBV7-2 and TRBJ2-7; TRBD2 matches at 9 bases. The junction had 5 bases not matched to a gene; V was cut back by 5 bases and J by 0 bases. Germline loops: CDR1 SGHTA, CDR2 FQGNSA. The CDR3 has 15 amino acids. The CDR3 here is CASSNSGSNSYEQYF. In DNA form, the CDR3 reads TGTGCCAGCAGCAATAGCGGGAGTAACTCCTACGAGCAGTACTTC.

The chain employs TRBV12-2 and TRBJ2-5; the D call in the table, TRBD1, was not verified against the DNA. TRBV12-2 is a recognized pseudogene. The CDR3 totals 15 residues. CDR3 DNA sequence: TGTGCAAGTCGCGGGCGGACAGGGCTACAAGAGACCCAGTACTTC. Its protein is CASRGRTGLQETQYF.